This entry concerns a single T cell receptor beta chain. This clone was found a few times. The antigen it recognizes is unknown. Base-call qualities are not available, and no considerably larger clone is one nucleotide away. Per the germline V gene, LGHNA is the CDR1 and YNFKEQ is the CDR2. The CDR3 covers 16 residues, taking in both the cysteine and the phenylalanine. Just the 48-base CDR3 DNA is kept, in frame starting at base 1. Trimming removed 0 bases from V and 1 base from J, leaving 10 bases between the germline ends. This specimen belongs to a study of T cell responses to AZD1222 COVID-19 vaccine (dated by TCRdb to about 2021). For the wider study: AZD1222 recipients given second doses at about 4 weeks or at about 12 weeks were pooled, since spike-specific TCR depth and breadth were not found to differ between the two schedules. A total of 230 to 250 trial participants underwent TCR sequencing, of whom around 210 had received two doses of AZD1222 and around 25 had received two doses of the MenACWY control vaccine. Trial participants were enrolled into age subgroups of 18-55, 56-69 and 70-plus years, which contained around 150, 28 and 57 TCR-sequenced participants, respectively. Overall study results and their limits: Because no day 14 peak-response samples were available, the repertoires could be characterized only after the peak T cell response. Nearly half of unique spike-specific TCRs reportedly recognized epitopes outside regions mutated in the B.1.351 and B.1.1.7 variants. In the small 56-69-year group, the increase in depth fell short of significance, most likely because of low power. Participants were mostly white British and included more females than males, and it was suggested by the authors that clonal diversity may have been underestimated. The vaccine-associated CD4 TCRs covered the entire spike protein, and the dominant responses fell in regions 160-218 and 743-854. After two AZD1222 doses, spike-specific TCR breadth and depth were significantly higher than at day 0 and than in MenACWY recipients. Conclusions about previously exposed vaccinees are limited, since just a handful of AZD1222 recipients were seropositive for SARS-CoV-2 at baseline.

This sample's time point label indicates: baseline before first vaccination. Vaccinee samples were obtained from the UK trials COV001 and COV002, which included a single-blind randomized controlled phase 2/3 trial of AZD1222 (ChAdOx1 nCoV-19) in healthy adults. For TCRbeta chain sequencing, PBMC samples were collected from trial participants at day 0 and at day 28 after the second dose. The CDR3 regions of human TCRbeta chains were subjected to immunosequencing. On the study's bioinformatics: Repertoire TCRs were checked for matches against a reference library of SARS-CoV-2-specific TCRs that had been generated using the MIRA antigen-specificity platform. Breadth meant the fraction of unique TCRs that were SARS-CoV-2-associated, whereas depth meant the fraction of total T cells that were SARS-CoV-2-associated. Each spike-specific TCR was assigned to its reactive spike region and to a CD4 or CD8 class using the MIRA data. Log10-transformed breadth and depth values were compared by one-way ANOVA with Sidak's multiple comparisons tests. TCRdb provides this immuneACCESS table in a form limited to in-frame rearrangements. Some clones are lacking; in checked studies, under half of them reflect an unresolved V gene, and why the rest are absent is not known. V, J and clone size are taken as reported in that table, and D and trimming were inferred from the DNA itself. The sample table holds over 85,000 clones, of which approximately 90% were seen once. 7.5% of the sample is taken by the ten largest.

Recombination joined TRBV4-2 with TRBJ1-3; TRBD1 is perhaps the D gene, given 6 matching bases. The sample was peripheral blood, taken on day 0 of AZD1222 vaccination. This TCR was sampled from an adult in good health. The CDR3 amino acid sequence is: CASSQETGWSGNTIYF. The DNA is as follows: TGTGCCAGCAGCCAAGAAACAGGGTGGTCTGGAAACACCATATATTTT.